Detailed here is one TCR beta chain. Its antigen remains unidentified. Assay used: immunoSEQ multiplex PCR; TCRdb lists only in-frame clones, some missing. Among 90,000 to 100,000 clones listed, under 85% were seen once. Germline CDR1 KGHSH, CDR2 LQKENI. The CDR3 is made up of 16 amino acids. The V and J ends lost 2 bases and 0 bases respectively, with 11 bases between them. The data were taken from a study of OX40 agonist ivuxolimab in advanced cancers. The study, taken as a whole, reports: The authors did not determine the antigen specificity of the expanded peripheral T cells.

The sample in question was CD4+ or CD8+ T cells sorted from blood, obtained in a trial of the OX40 agonist ivuxolimab. The chain combines TRBV18 with TRBJ1-3; weak D call: TRBD1 (6 bases). This clonotype originated in an adult with an advanced solid tumor such as melanoma, head and neck, liver or kidney cancer. The CDR3 reads CASSPLQGLSGNTIYF. The CDR3 DNA reads as TGTGCCAGCTCACCATTACAGGGACTCTCTGGAAACACCATATATTTT. Together with reference TRBV18 and TRBJ1-3, the CDR3 gives the full variable domain: NAGVMQNPRHLVRRRGQEARLRCSPMKGHSHVYWYRQLPEEGLKFMVYLQKENIIDESGMPKERFSAEFPKEGPSILRIQQVVRGDSAAYFCASSPLQGLSGNTIYFGEGSWLTVV.